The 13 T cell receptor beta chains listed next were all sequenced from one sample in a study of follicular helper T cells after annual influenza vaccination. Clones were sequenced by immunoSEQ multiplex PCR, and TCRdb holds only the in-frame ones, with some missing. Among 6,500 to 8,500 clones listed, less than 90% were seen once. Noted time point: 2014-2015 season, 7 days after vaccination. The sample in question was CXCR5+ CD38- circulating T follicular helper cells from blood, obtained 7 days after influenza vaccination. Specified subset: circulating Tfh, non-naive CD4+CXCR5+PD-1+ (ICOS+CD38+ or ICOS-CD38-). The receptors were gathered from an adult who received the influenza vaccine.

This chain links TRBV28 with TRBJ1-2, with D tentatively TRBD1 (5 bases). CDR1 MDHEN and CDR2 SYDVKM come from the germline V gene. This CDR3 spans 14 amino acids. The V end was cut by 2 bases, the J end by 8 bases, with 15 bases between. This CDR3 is CASSLNIGGSGYTF. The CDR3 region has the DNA TGTGCCAGCAGTTTAAATATCGGGGGGAGCGGCTACACCTTC.

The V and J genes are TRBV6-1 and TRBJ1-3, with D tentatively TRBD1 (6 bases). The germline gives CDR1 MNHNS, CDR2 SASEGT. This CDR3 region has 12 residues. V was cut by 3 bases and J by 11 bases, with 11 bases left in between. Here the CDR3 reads CASSDSGQAIYF. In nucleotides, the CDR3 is TGTGCCAGCAGTGATTCGGGACAAGCCATATATTTT.

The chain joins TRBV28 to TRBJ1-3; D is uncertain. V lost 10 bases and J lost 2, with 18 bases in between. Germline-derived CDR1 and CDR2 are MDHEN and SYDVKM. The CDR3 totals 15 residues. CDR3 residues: CATTGGVMTGNTIYF. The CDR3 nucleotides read TGTGCCACCACGGGCGGGGTGATGACTGGAAACACCATATATTTT.

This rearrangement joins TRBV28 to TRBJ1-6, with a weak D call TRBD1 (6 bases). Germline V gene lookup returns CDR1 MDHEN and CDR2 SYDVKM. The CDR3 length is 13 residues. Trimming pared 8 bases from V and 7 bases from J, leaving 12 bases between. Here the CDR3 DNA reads TGTGCCAGCCTTCAGGGGTTAAATTCACCCCTCCACTTT. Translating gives CASLQGLNSPLHF.

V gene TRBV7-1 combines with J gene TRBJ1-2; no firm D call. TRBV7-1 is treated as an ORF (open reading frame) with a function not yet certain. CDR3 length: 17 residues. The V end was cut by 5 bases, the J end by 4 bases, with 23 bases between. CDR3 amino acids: CASSVTGYEGKTYGYTF. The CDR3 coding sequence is TGTGCCAGCAGCGTCACTGGTTACGAGGGAAAGACCTATGGCTACACCTTC.

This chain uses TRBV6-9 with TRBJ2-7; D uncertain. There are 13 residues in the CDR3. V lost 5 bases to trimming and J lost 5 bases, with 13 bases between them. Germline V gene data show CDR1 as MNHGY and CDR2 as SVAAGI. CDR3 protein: CASSPHDLDEQYF. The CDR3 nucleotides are TGTGCCAGCAGTCCCCACGACCTCGACGAGCAGTACTTC.

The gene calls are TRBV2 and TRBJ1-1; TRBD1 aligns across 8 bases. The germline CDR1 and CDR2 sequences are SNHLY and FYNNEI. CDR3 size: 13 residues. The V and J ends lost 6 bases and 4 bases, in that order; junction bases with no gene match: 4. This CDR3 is CASRYRGATEAFF. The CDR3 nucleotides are TGTGCCAGCAGGTACAGGGGGGCCACTGAAGCTTTCTTT.

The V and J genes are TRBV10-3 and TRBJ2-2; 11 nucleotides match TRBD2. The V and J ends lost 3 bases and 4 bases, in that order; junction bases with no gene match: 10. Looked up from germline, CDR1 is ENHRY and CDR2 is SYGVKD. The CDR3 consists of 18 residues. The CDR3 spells CAISDQLAGGRGTGELFF. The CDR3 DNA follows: TGTGCCATCAGTGATCAGCTAGCGGGGGGCCGAGGCACCGGGGAGCTGTTTTTT.

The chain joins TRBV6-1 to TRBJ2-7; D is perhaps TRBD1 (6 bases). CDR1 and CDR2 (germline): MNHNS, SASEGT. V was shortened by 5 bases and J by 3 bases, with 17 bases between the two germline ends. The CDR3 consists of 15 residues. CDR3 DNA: TGTGCCAGCAGTCTTGATGGGACAAACTTCTACGAGCAGTACTTC. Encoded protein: CASSLDGTNFYEQYF.

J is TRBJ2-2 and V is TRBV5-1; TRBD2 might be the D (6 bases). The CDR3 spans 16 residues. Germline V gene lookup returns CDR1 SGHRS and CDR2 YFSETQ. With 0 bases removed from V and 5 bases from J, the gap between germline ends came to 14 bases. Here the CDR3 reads CASSLAGGPQTGELFF. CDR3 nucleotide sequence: TGCGCCAGCAGCTTGGCCGGGGGACCTCAGACCGGGGAGCTGTTTTTT. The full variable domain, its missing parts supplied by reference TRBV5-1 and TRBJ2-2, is KAGVTQTPRYLIKTRGQQVTLSCSPISGHRSVSWYQQTPGQGLQFLFEYFSETQRNKGNFPGRFSGRQFSNSRSEMNVSTLELGDSALYLCASSLAGGPQTGELFFGEGSRLTVL.

In DNA form, the CDR3 reads TGCGCCAGCAGCTTGGAAATAGCGGGGGCAGATACGCAGTATTTT. Amino acid sequence: CASSLEIAGADTQYF. The V call is TRBV5-1, the J call TRBJ2-3; 9 bases match TRBD2. Per germline, CDR1 SGHRS and CDR2 YFSETQ. Trimming removed 0 bases from V and 4 bases from J; junction bases left unmatched: 3. The CDR3 loop spans 15 amino acids. Using reference TRBV5-1 and TRBJ2-3 for the parts outside the CDR3, the full variable domain is KAGVTQTPRYLIKTRGQQVTLSCSPISGHRSVSWYQQTPGQGLQFLFEYFSETQRNKGNFPGRFSGRQFSNSRSEMNVSTLELGDSALYLCASSLEIAGADTQYFGPGTRLTVL.

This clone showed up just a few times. The CDR3 is CAISEMAGSNQPQHF. CDR3 nucleotide sequence: TGTGCCATCAGTGAGATGGCGGGAAGCAATCAGCCCCAGCATTTT. The chain couples TRBV10-3 to TRBJ1-5; unclear D gene. The germline gives CDR1 ENHRY, CDR2 SYGVKD. V was shortened by 2 bases and J by 1 base, with 9 bases between the two germline ends. The CDR3 runs to 15 residues.

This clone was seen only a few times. The CDR3 spells CASSLQGYNEQFF. The CDR3 DNA is TGTGCCAGCAGCCTACAGGGTTACAATGAGCAGTTCTTC. This chain uses TRBV7-8 with TRBJ2-1; tentative D call: TRBD1 (6 bases). The CDR3 is made up of 13 amino acids. V lost 5 bases and J lost 4, with 9 bases in between. Germline CDR1 SGHVS, CDR2 FQNEAQ.